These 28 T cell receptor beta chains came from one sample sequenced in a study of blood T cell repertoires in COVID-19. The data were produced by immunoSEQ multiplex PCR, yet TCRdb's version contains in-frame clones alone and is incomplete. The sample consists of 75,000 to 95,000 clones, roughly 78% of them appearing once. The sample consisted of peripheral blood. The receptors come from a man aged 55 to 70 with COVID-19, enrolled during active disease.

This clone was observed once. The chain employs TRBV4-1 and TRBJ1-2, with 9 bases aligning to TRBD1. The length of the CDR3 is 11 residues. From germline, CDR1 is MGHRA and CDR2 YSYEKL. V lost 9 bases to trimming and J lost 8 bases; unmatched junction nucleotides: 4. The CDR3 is CASTGGIGYTF. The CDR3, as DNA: TGCGCCAGTACAGGGGGCATCGGCTACACCTTC.

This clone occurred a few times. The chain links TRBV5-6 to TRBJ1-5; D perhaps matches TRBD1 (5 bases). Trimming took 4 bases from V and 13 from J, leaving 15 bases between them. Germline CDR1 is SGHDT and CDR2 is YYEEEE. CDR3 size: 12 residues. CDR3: CASSLAQGAQHF. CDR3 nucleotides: TGTGCCAGCAGCCTGGCCCAAGGGGCTCAGCATTTT.

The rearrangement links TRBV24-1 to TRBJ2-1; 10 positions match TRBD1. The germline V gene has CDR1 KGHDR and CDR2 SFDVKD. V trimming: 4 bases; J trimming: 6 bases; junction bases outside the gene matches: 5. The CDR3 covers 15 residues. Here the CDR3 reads CATSDRDRGINEQFF. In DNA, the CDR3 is TGTGCCACCAGTGACCGGGACAGGGGAATCAATGAGCAGTTCTTC.

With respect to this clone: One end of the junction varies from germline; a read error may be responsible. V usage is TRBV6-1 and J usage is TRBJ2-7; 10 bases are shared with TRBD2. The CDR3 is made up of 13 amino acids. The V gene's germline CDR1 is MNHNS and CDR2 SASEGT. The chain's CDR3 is CASIEAGGNQQYF. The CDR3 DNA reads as TGTGCCAGCATTGAAGCGGGAGGGAACCAGCAGTACTTC.

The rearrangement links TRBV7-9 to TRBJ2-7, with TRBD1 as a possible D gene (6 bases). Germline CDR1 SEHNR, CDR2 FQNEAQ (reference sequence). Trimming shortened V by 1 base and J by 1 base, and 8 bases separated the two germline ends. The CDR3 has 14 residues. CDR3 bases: TGTGCCAGCAGCTTAGAAGACAGGTCCTACGAGCAGTACTTC. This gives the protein CASSLEDRSYEQYF. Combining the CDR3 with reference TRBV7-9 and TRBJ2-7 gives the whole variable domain DTGVSQNPRHKITKRGQNVTFRCDPISEHNRLYWYRQTLGQGPEFLTYFQNEAQLEKSRLLSDRFSAERPKGSFSTLEIQRTEQGDSAMYLCASSLEDRSYEQYFGPGTRLTVT.

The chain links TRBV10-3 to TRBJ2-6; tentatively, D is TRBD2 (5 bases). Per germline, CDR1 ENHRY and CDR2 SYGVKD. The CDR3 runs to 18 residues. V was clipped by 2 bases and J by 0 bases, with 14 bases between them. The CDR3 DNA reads TGTGCCATCAGTGAGGCGAGGACTGTTAGCTCTGGGGCCAACGTCCTGACTTTC. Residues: CAISEARTVSSGANVLTF.

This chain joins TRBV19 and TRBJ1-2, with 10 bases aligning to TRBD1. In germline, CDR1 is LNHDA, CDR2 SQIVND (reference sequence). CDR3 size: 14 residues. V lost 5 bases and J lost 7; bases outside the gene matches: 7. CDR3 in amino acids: CASSSGTGAAGYTF. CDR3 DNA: TGTGCCAGTAGTTCCGGGACAGGGGCGGCTGGCTACACCTTC.

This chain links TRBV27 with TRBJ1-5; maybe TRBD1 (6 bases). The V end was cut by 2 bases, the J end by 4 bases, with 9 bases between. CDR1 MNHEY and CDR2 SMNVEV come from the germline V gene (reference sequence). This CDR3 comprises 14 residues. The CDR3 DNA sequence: TGTGCCAGCAGTTTAGGGACAAATAATCAGCCCCAGCATTTT. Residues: CASSLGTNNQPQHF.

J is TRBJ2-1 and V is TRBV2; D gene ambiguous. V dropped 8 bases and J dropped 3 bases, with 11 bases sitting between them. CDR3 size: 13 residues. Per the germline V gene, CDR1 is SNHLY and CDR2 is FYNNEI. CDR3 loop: CASCIADYNEQFF. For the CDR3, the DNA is TGTGCCAGCTGTATCGCAGACTACAATGAGCAGTTCTTC.

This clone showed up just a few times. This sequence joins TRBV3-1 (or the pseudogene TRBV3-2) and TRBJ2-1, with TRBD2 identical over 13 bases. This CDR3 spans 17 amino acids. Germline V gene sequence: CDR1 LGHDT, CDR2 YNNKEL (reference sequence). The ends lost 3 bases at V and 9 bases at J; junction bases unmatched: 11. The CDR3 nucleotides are TGTGCCAGCAGCCACGGACTAGCGGGAGAAATGGGCGTTGAGCAGTTCTTC. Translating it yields CASSHGLAGEMGVEQFF.

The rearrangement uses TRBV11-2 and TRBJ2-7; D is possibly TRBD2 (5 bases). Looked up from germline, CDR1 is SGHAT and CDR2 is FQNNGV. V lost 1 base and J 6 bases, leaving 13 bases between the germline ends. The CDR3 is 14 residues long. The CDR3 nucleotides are TGTGCCAGCAGCTTAGGTCTCAAGGAGGCCGAGCAGTACTTC. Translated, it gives CASSLGLKEAEQYF.

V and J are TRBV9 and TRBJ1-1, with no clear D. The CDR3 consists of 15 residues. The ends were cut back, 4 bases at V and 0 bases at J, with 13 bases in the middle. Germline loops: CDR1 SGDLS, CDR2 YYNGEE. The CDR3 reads CASSLREVMNTEAFF. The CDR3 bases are TGTGCCAGCAGCTTACGGGAGGTAATGAACACTGAAGCTTTCTTT.

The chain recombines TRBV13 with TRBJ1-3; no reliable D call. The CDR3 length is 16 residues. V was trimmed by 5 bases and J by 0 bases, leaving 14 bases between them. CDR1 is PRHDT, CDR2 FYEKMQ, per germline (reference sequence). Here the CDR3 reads CASSGRYSFSGNTIYF. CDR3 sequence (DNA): TGTGCCAGCAGCGGGAGGTACAGTTTCTCTGGAAACACCATATATTTT.

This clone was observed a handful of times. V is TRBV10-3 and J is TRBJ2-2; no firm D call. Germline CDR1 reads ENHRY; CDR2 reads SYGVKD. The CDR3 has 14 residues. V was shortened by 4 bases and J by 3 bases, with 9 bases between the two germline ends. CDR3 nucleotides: TGTGCCATCAGTGCCAAAGAGTACACCGGGGAGCTGTTTTTT. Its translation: CAISAKEYTGELFF.

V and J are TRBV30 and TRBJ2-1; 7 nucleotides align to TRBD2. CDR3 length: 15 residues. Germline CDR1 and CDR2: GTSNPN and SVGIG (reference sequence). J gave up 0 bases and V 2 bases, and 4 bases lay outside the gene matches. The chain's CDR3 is CAWSPIAGSYNEQFF. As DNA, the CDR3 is TGTGCCTGGAGTCCTATAGCGGGCTCCTACAATGAGCAGTTCTTC.

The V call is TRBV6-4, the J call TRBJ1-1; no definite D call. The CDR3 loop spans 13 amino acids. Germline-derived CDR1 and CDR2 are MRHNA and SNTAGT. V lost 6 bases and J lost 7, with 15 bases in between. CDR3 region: CASRRAKFLEAFF. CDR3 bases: TGTGCCAGCAGGAGGGCAAAATTTCTTGAAGCTTTCTTT.

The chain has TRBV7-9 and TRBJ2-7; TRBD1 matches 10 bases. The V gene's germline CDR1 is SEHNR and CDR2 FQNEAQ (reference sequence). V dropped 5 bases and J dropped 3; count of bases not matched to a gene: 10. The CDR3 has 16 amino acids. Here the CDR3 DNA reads TGTGCCAGCAGCCCCCGACCGGGACAGGGGAACTACGAGCAGTACTTC. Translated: CASSPRPGQGNYEQYF.

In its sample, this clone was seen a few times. CDR3 in amino acids: CASSPQDYEQYF. The CDR3 DNA follows: TGTGCCAGCAGTCCTCAGGACTACGAGCAGTACTTC. This chain links TRBV6-6 with TRBJ2-7; no clear D. Germline V gene data show CDR1 as MNHNY and CDR2 as SVGAGI (reference sequence). This CDR3 comprises 12 residues. Trimming stripped 5 bases from V and 3 bases from J, with 8 bases between.

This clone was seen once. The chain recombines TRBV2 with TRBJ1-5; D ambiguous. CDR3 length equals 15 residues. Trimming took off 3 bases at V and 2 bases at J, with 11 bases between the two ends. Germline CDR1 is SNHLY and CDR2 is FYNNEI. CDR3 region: CASSDYPQGNQPQHF. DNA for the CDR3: TGTGCCAGCAGTGATTATCCCCAGGGCAATCAGCCCCAGCATTTT.

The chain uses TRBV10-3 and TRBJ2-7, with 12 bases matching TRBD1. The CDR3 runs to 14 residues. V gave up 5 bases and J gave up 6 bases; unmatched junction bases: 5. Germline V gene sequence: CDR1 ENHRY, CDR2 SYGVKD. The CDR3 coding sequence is TGTGCCATCAGTACCGGGACAGGGGGCTCCGAGCAGTACTTC. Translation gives CAISTGTGGSEQYF.

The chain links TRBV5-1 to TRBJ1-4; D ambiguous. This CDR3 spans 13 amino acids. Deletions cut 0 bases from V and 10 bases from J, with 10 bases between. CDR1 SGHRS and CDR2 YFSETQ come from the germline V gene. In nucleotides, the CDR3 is TGCGCCAGCAGCTTGGGAGGCACTGGAAAACTGTTTTTT. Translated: CASSLGGTGKLFF.

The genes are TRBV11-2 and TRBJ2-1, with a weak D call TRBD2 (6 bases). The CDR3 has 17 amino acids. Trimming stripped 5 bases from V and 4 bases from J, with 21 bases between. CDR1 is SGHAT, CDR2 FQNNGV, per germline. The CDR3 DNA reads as TGTGCCAGCAGCAGACAGACTCCGGGACTCCCTTACAATGAGCAGTTCTTC. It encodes CASSRQTPGLPYNEQFF.

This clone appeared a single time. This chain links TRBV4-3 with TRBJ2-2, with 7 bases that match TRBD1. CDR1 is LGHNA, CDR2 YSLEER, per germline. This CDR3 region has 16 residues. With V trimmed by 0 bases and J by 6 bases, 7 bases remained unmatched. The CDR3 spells CASSQDNRQGSGELFF. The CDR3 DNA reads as TGCGCCAGCAGCCAAGACAATCGACAGGGTTCCGGGGAGCTGTTTTTT.

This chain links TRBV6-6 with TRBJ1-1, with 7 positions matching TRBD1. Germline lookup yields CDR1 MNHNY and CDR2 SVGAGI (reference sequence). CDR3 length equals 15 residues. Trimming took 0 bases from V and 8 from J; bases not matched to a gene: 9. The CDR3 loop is CASSYSGGVGLEAFF. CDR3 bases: TGTGCCAGCAGTTACTCAGGGGGCGTCGGGTTAGAAGCTTTCTTT.

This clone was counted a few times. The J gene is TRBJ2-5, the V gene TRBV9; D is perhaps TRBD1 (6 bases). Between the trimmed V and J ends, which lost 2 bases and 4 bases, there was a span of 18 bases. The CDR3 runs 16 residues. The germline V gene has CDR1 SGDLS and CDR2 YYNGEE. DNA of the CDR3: TGTGCCAGCAGCGTTTCCGGGACAATCGTAGGAGAGACCCAGTACTTC. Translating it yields CASSVSGTIVGETQYF.

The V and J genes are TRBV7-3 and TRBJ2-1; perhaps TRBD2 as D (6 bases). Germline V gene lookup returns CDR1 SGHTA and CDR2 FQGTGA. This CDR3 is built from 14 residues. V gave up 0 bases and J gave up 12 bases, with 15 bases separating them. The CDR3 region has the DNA TGTGCCAGCAGCTTAACGGGACCTAGCGAAGTGCAGTTCTTC. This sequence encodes CASSLTGPSEVQFF.

In DNA form, the CDR3 reads TGCAGCGTTGAGCGGGGGGGGGCTGAAGCTTTCTTT. It yields the protein CSVERGGAEAFF. The chain carries TRBV29-1 and TRBJ1-1; D may be TRBD1 (5 bases). Between the trimmed V and J ends, which lost 3 bases and 6 bases, there was a span of 11 bases. Per the germline V gene, CDR1 is SQVTM and CDR2 is ANQGSEA. The CDR3 extends over 12 amino acids.

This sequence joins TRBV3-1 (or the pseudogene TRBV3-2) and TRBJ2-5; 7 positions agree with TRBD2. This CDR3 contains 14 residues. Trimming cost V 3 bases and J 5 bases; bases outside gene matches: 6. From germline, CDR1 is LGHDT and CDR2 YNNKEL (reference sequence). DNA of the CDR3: TGTGCCAGCAGCCAGAGACACGGGAGGGAGACCCAGTACTTC. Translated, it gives CASSQRHGRETQYF.